A selection of T cell receptor beta chains follows, all from one sample in a study of OX40 agonist ivuxolimab in advanced cancers. Repertoires were generated with immunoSEQ multiplex PCR, while TCRdb's copy carries only in-frame clones and drops some. The data contain tens of thousands of clones, roughly 82% of them seen just once; the ten biggest clones take up 0.9% to 1.4%. Sequencing was performed on CD4+ or CD8+ T cells sorted from blood, taken in a trial of the OX40 agonist ivuxolimab. The receptors originated from an adult with an advanced solid tumor such as melanoma, head and neck, liver or kidney cancer. The conserved cysteine and the conserved F or W are not part of the CDR3 here.

>TRBJ1-5|TRBV10-3
AISEGEQPQH
>TRBJ1-4|TRBV5-1
ASSQWTDNEKLF
>TRBJ1-2|TRBV9
ASSVSRLNYGYT
>TRBJ1-4|TRBV11-2
ASSFNSDYEKLF
>TRBJ1-6|TRBV7-2
ASSLVEGSPLH
>TRBJ2-7|TRBV23-1
ASSPARDRAYEQY
>TRBJ2-1|TRBV7-2
ASSLQEGTWVYNEQF
>TRBJ1-2|TRBV9
ASSVDGYGYT
>TRBJ1-3|TRBV5-1
ASSRGQSGNTIY
>TRBJ1-1|TRBV11-2
ASSFGQGYDAF
>TRBJ2-7|TRBV2
ASSEGPSYEQY
>TRBJ1-1|TRBV19
ASLGQLNTEAF
>TRBJ1-4|TRBV2
ASSARGDREKLF
>TRBJ1-5|TRBV7-6
ASSLNDVGQPQH